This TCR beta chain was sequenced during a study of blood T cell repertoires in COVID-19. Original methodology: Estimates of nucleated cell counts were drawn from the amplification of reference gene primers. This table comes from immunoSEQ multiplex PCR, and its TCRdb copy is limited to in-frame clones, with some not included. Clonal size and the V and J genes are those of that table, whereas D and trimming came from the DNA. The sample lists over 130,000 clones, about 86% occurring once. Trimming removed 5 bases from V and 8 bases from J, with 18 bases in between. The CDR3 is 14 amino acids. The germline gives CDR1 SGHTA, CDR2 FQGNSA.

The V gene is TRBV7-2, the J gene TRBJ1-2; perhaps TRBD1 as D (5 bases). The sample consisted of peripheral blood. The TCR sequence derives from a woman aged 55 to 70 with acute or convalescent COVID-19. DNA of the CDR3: TGTGCCAGCAGCCCCACAGGTGGGGCGGGAGGCTACACCTTC. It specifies CASSPTGGAGGYTF.